This T cell receptor (beta chain) was identified in a study of blood T cell repertoires in COVID-19. Study background: COVID-19 samples from acute and convalescent phases originated in the United States, Italy and Spain. The analysed material was cDNA or gDNA that came from T cells, B-cell-depleted T cells, or PBMCs.

Methods used by the authors: Estimates of nucleated cell counts were drawn from the amplification of reference gene primers. Here immunoSEQ multiplex PCR was the method, and the copy in TCRdb shows in-frame clones only, minus some. V, J and clone size reflect that table, while D and trimming were determined from the DNA. This sample yields roughly 230,000 clones, of which over 75% are seen a single time; about 8% belongs to the top ten. V was trimmed by 2 bases and J by 4 bases, leaving 14 bases between them. Looked up from germline, CDR1 is GTSNPN and CDR2 is SVGIG (reference sequence). CDR3 size: 15 residues.

The chain uses TRBV30 and TRBJ2-2; D is perhaps TRBD1 (5 bases). The sample was peripheral blood. The TCR was taken from an elderly woman with acute or convalescent COVID-19. As DNA, the CDR3 is TGTGCCTGGAGTCCCCCTTTGGGGCGCACCGGGGAGCTGTTTTTT. Amino acids: CAWSPPLGRTGELFF. Variable domain in full (rest from reference TRBV30 and TRBJ2-2): SQTIHQWPATLVQPVGSPLSLECTVEGTSNPNLYWYRQAAGRGLQLLFYSVGIGQISSEVPQNLSASRPQDRQFILSSKKLLLSDSGFYLCAWSPPLGRTGELFFGEGSRLTVL.